The 23 T cell receptor beta chains below all came from one sample that was sequenced in a study of T-cell memory formation after mild COVID-19 (dated by TCRdb to the early 2020s). The library was built by means of 5' RACE. The sequencing machine was an Illumina NovaSeq 6000. In-frame beta chains were kept once TCRdb had trimmed the public reads at Q25 with fastp and called clones with MiXCR. Rows are unified per CDR3 protein, each entry keeping the most common DNA and genes. This sample is represented by 250,000 to 300,000 distinct CDR3 sequences; 16% of them were singletons. The top ten clones comprise 22% of the sample. Sequences were obtained from PBMCs or a T cell subset sorted from them (not recorded which). Receptors were obtained from a man younger than 30 who had mild COVID-19 (a few samples of this study predate the infection). The sample titles of this study are shuffled in the database, so cell type and time point are left out; the donor was told from shared clones.

The chain uses TRBV7-9 and TRBJ1-2; 7 nucleotides align to TRBD1. Looked up from germline, CDR1 is SEHNR and CDR2 is FQNEAQ (reference sequence). The CDR3 has 11 residues. J was trimmed by 8 bases and V by 4 bases; bases with no gene match: 1. The CDR3 region has the DNA TGTGCCAGCAGCTGGGGACAGGGCTACACCTTC. Translation: CASSWGQGYTF.

This clonotype has a handful of counts. The rearrangement links TRBV7-2 to TRBJ1-4; D is undetermined. V shed 3 bases and J shed 0 bases, with 8 bases lying between them. The CDR3 runs to 15 residues. Looked up from germline, CDR1 is SGHTA and CDR2 is FQGNSA. The CDR3 protein is CASSFQRPTNEKLFF. The DNA for the CDR3 is TGTGCCAGCAGCTTTCAGCGCCCAACTAATGAAAAACTGTTTTTT. Using reference TRBV7-2 and TRBJ1-4 for the parts outside the CDR3, the full variable domain is GAGVSQSPSNKVTEKGKDVELRCDPISGHTALYWYRQSLGQGLEFLIYFQGNSAPDKSGLPSDRFSAERTGGSVSTLTIQRTQQEDSAVYLCASSFQRPTNEKLFFGSGTQLSVL.

A few counts support this clonotype. This CDR3 is CASRTGNYGYTF. The CDR3 nucleotides are TGTGCCAGTCGGACTGGGAACTATGGCTACACCTTC. The rearrangement links TRBV6-2 or TRBV6-3 to TRBJ1-2, with unresolved D. CDR3 length: 12 residues. Germline V gene data show CDR1 as MNHEY and CDR2 as SVGEGT. Trimming pared 9 bases from V and 2 bases from J, leaving 10 bases between.

The J gene is TRBJ2-3, the V gene TRBV7-9, with 7 bases fitting TRBD2. This CDR3 has 16 residues. The trim removed 6 bases at V and 1 base at J, leaving 10 bases unmatched. From germline, CDR1 is SEHNR and CDR2 FQNEAQ (reference sequence). CDR3 amino acids: CASSTTERDRTDTQYF. CDR3 sequence (DNA): TGTGCCAGCAGTACCACGGAGCGGGACCGCACAGATACGCAGTATTTT.

The V call is TRBV2, the J call TRBJ2-5, with 14 bases matching TRBD2. The CDR3 has 16 residues. The J segment lost 9 bases and the V segment lost 11 bases, leaving 17 bases of the junction unmatched. The germline V gene encodes CDR1 SNHLY and CDR2 FYNNEI. The CDR3 loop is CASPGTSGGRILAQYF. DNA of the CDR3: TGTGCCTCCCCCGGGACTAGCGGGGGCCGGATATTGGCCCAGTACTTC.

This clonotype was found a few times. The chain recombines TRBV5-1 with TRBJ2-7, with D possibly matching TRBD1 (6 bases). Germline loops: CDR1 SGHRS, CDR2 YFSETQ. The V and J ends lost 3 bases and 5 bases respectively, with 12 bases between them. This CDR3 is built from 13 residues. The chain's CDR3 is CASSSGYRDEQYF. The CDR3 nucleotides are TGCGCCAGCAGCTCTGGTTACAGGGACGAGCAGTACTTC.

This clonotype was found a few times. The chain combines TRBV6-2 or TRBV6-3 with TRBJ1-1, with 8 bases lining up with TRBD1. Germline V CDR1 and CDR2: MNHEY, SVGEGT. The V segment lost 6 bases and the J segment 8 bases; nucleotides outside the gene matches: 5. The CDR3 length is 12 residues. CDR3 sequence reads: CASRPWDREAFF. CDR3 sequence (DNA): TGTGCCAGCAGACCGTGGGACAGGGAAGCTTTCTTT.

This clonotype was observed a few times. This chain connects TRBV10-3 to TRBJ2-7; D is perhaps TRBD1 or TRBD2 (5 bases each). The V gene's germline CDR1 is ENHRY and CDR2 SYGVKD. Trimming took 5 bases from V and 2 from J, leaving 7 bases between them. The CDR3 has 12 amino acids. The CDR3, as DNA: TGTGCCATCAGTCCGGGACCCTACGAGCAGTACGTC. Translating it yields CAISPGPYEQYV.

The V call is TRBV11-3, the J call TRBJ2-1; a weak D match, TRBD1 (6 bases). This CDR3 is built from 16 residues. Germline CDR1 reads SGHNT; CDR2 reads YENEEA. V was pared by 0 bases and J by 8 bases, with 17 bases between. The CDR3 DNA is TGTGCCAGCAGCTTAGATCTGTTCAGGGGTTCGGATGAGCAGTTCTTC. This codes for CASSLDLFRGSDEQFF.

This clonotype was seen repeatedly, ten times or more. The rearrangement links TRBV7-8 to TRBJ2-7, with D perhaps matching TRBD1 (6 bases). The ends were cut back, 5 bases at V and 3 bases at J, with 11 bases in the middle. CDR3 length: 13 residues. CDR1 is SGHVS and CDR2 is FQNEAQ in the germline V gene. CDR3: CASSLDSLYEQYV. CDR3 coding DNA: TGTGCCAGCAGCCTGGACAGCCTCTACGAGCAGTACGTC.

The genes are TRBV7-2 and TRBJ2-5, with TRBD1 as a possible D gene (6 bases). The CDR3 consists of 15 residues. The V and J ends lost 1 base and 3 bases respectively, with 12 bases between them. Germline-derived CDR1 and CDR2 are SGHTA and FQGNSA. In nucleotides, the CDR3 is TGTGCCAGCAGCTTAGACAGACAGGCCAAAGAGACCCAGTACTTC. Translating it yields CASSLDRQAKETQYF. Full variable domain (rest looked up from reference TRBV7-2 and TRBJ2-5): GAGVSQSPSNKVTEKGKDVELRCDPISGHTALYWYRQSLGQGLEFLIYFQGNSAPDKSGLPSDRFSAERTGGSVSTLTIQRTQQEDSAVYLCASSLDRQAKETQYFGPGTRLLVL.

Only a few counts were recorded for this clonotype. The gene calls are TRBV29-1 and TRBJ2-1, with 7 positions matching TRBD1. This CDR3 spans 14 amino acids. J lost 8 bases, V lost 6 bases, and 13 bases had no gene match. The germline V gene encodes CDR1 SQVTM and CDR2 ANQGSEA. The CDR3 sequence: CSVGRQGRGDEQFF. CDR3 sequence (DNA): TGCAGCGTAGGACGACAGGGTCGAGGAGATGAGCAGTTCTTC.

V gene TRBV3-1 combines with J gene TRBJ2-2; 8 bases line up with TRBD1. Germline CDR1 reads LGHDT; CDR2 reads YNNKEL (reference sequence). The CDR3 extends over 16 amino acids. The V and J ends lost 1 base and 4 bases, in that order; junction bases with no gene match: 5. The CDR3 spells CASSQGPGGRTGELFF. The CDR3 DNA sequence: TGTGCCAGCAGCCAAGGTCCAGGGGGCCGCACCGGGGAGCTGTTTTTT.

A few counts support this clonotype. CDR3 loop: CASSRIARLAGGRSYNEQFF. CDR3 DNA sequence: TGTGCCAGCAGTAGGATAGCAAGGCTAGCGGGGGGGCGGTCCTACAATGAGCAGTTCTTC. The rearrangement uses TRBV6-1 and TRBJ2-1, with 12 bases that match TRBD2. V was clipped by 5 bases and J by 1 base; unmatched bases: 15. The CDR3 loop spans 20 amino acids. CDR1 is MNHNS and CDR2 is SASEGT in the germline V gene.

The sample holds a few counts of this clonotype. V gene TRBV28 combines with J gene TRBJ1-4; a possible D gene is TRBD1 (6 bases). Germline loops: CDR1 MDHEN, CDR2 SYDVKM. Trimming pared 5 bases from V and 8 bases from J, leaving 12 bases between. CDR3 length equals 13 residues. CDR3 protein: CASSPGQREKLFF. The CDR3 region has the DNA TGTGCCAGCAGTCCCGGACAGCGCGAAAAACTGTTTTTT.

This clonotype was observed a few times. J is TRBJ2-7 and V is TRBV6-5; TRBD2 might be the D (6 bases). V gave up 2 bases and J gave up 2 bases, with 10 bases separating them. Germline V gives CDR1 MNHEY, CDR2 SVGAGI. CDR3 length: 14 residues. DNA for the CDR3: TGTGCCAGCAGTTACGGGCGGGGCGCCTACGAGCAGTACTTC. Translated: CASSYGRGAYEQYF.

The rearrangement uses TRBV7-9 and TRBJ2-4; perhaps TRBD2 as D (6 bases). The CDR3 is 17 amino acids. Germline CDR1 is SEHNR and CDR2 is FQNEAQ (reference sequence). V gave up 7 bases and J gave up 4 bases, with 23 bases separating them. The CDR3 reads CASTQPSVSPSKNIQYF. CDR3 coding DNA: TGTGCCAGCACCCAGCCTAGCGTGTCCCCGAGTAAAAACATTCAGTACTTC.

The chain has TRBV5-4 and TRBJ2-7; 8 bases line up with TRBD1. V trimming: 0 bases; J trimming: 3 bases; junction bases outside the gene matches: 2. Germline V gene lookup returns CDR1 SGHNT and CDR2 YYREEE (reference sequence). CDR3 length equals 14 residues. The CDR3: CASSLGTGIYEQYF. DNA of the CDR3: TGTGCCAGCAGCTTGGGGACAGGGATCTACGAGCAGTACTTC.

This clonotype was seen many times. The chain couples TRBV9 to TRBJ1-1; D unresolved. The germline CDR1 and CDR2 sequences are SGDLS and YYNGEE. CDR3 length equals 14 residues. V was pared by 0 bases and J by 1 base, with 7 bases between. The CDR3 sequence is CASSVVPGNTEAFF. The CDR3 DNA follows: TGTGCCAGCAGCGTAGTCCCGGGGAACACTGAAGCTTTCTTT.

This chain uses TRBV5-1 with TRBJ1-2; 7 bases are a match to TRBD1. The V and J ends lost 2 bases and 8 bases, in that order; junction bases with no gene match: 6. The CDR3 is made up of 13 amino acids. Looked up from germline, CDR1 is SGHRS and CDR2 is YFSETQ. The CDR3 protein is CASSLTGEGGYTF. CDR3 nucleotides: TGCGCCAGCAGCTTAACAGGGGAGGGCGGCTACACCTTC.

There are a few counts of this clonotype. The chain has TRBV4-1 and TRBJ2-2, with 8 bases that match TRBD1. Germline CDR1 MGHRA, CDR2 YSYEKL. V was pared by 1 base and J by 8 bases, with 6 bases of the junction left unmatched. The CDR3 extends over 15 amino acids. CDR3 region: CASSQGGRGRGELFF. CDR3 DNA sequence: TGCGCCAGCAGCCAAGGAGGCAGGGGGCGTGGGGAGCTGTTTTTT.

This clonotype showed up just a few times. J is TRBJ1-4 and V is TRBV7-2; TRBD1 matches 9 bases. CDR3 length: 14 amino acids. The germline V gene has CDR1 SGHTA and CDR2 FQGNSA. Unmatched junction bases numbered 4, after V lost 5 bases and J lost 6 bases. DNA for the CDR3: TGTGCCAGCAGCGCGGACAGGGGAGATGAAAAACTGTTTTTT. It encodes CASSADRGDEKLFF.

Only a few counts were recorded for this clonotype. In DNA, the CDR3 is TGTGCCAGCAGTTATGAGGAAACAGATACGCAGTATTTT. Translating it yields CASSYEETDTQYF. V is TRBV12-3 or TRBV12-4 and J is TRBJ2-3; no reliable D call. The V gene lost 4 bases and the J gene lost 3 bases, with 8 bases spanning the gap. The CDR3 has 13 amino acids.